These 4 T cell receptor beta chains were all obtained from the same sample, sequenced in a study of cytomegalovirus exposure and HLA in healthy donors (dated by TCRdb to 2016 to 2017). Library generation was performed with the immunoSEQ multiplex PCR assay. A mixture of 60 forward primers for TCR Vbeta segments and 13 reverse primers for TCR Jbeta segments was used in the multiplex PCR. Sourced from immuneACCESS, this table was stored by TCRdb with only in-frame sequences that have V and J called. A share of the clones is absent; for the studies checked, an unresolved V gene accounts for under half, and the remainder has no known explanation. The sample data list approximately 150,000 clones, and around 78% of these were observed just once. The leading ten clones occupy about 2.5% of the sample. The source material was PBMCs. The receptors were sampled from a woman aged 18 to 35 in good health and CMV-seropositive.

The DNA for the CDR3 is TGTGCCAGCCATCGGAGAGGAACTACAACTAATGAAAAACTGTTTTTT. It encodes CASHRRGTTTNEKLFF. This chain joins TRBV9 and TRBJ1-4, with no clear D. V lost 7 bases to trimming and J lost 0 bases, with 16 bases between them. Germline V lookup: CDR1 SGDLS, CDR2 YYNGEE. This CDR3 is built from 16 residues.

The genes are TRBV6-1 and TRBJ2-3, with 8 positions matching TRBD2. This CDR3 has 14 amino acids. Germline CDR1 and CDR2: MNHNS and SASEGT. J lost 5 bases, V lost 6 bases, and 7 bases had no gene match. CDR3 sequence: CASRERGGEDTQYF. The CDR3 nucleotides read TGTGCCAGCAGGGAACGGGGGGGAGAAGATACGCAGTATTTT.

The genes are TRBV5-6 and TRBJ1-2, with 7 bases matching TRBD1. This CDR3 is 14 amino acids long. V lost 4 bases, J lost 5 bases, and 8 bases stayed unmatched. CDR1 is SGHDT, CDR2 YYEEEE, per germline. The CDR3 DNA reads as TGTGCCAGCAGCATGGGACAGAATGATTATGGCTACACCTTC. Translation: CASSMGQNDYGYTF.

This clone has more than one count but fewer than ten. The chain links TRBV5-1 to TRBJ2-3; 9 bases match TRBD2. Trimming cost V 7 bases and J 5 bases; bases outside gene matches: 11. This CDR3 region has 15 residues. Germline assignment: CDR1 SGHRS and CDR2 YFSETQ. DNA for the CDR3: TGCGCCAGCCGGGACAGCGGGGGGTCGGGAGATACGCAGTATTTT. Translated, it gives CASRDSGGSGDTQYF.